This TCR beta chain was profiled in a study of Graves' ophthalmopathy and Graves' hyperthyroidism. TCR beta CDR3 regions were amplified from RNA transcripts. The library came from an HTBI-primed first-round RT-PCR and a second-round multiplex PCR. TCRdb reanalysed the multiplex PCR reads using MiXCR and keeps one entry per CDR3 protein. This table holds hundreds of thousands of distinct CDR3 sequences, roughly 20% found once. The CDR3 runs 14 residues. With 0 bases removed from V and 5 bases from J, the gap between germline ends came to 13 bases. The germline V gene encodes CDR1 GTSNPN and CDR2 SVGIG (reference sequence). There are a few counts of this clonotype. Diagnosis relied on clinical symptoms, serum thyroxine, TRAb, thyroid ultrasound and orbital computed tomography.

The sample taken for sequencing was peripheral blood. This chain connects TRBV30 to TRBJ1-2, with unresolved D. This sequence was found in a woman aged 18-29 years with stable Graves' hyperthyroidism. Some clones in this sample may be carry-over from other donors' samples. The CDR3, as DNA: TGTGCCTGGAGTGTACGTTTGGGCGATTATGGCTACACCTTC. This codes for CAWSVRLGDYGYTF.